This T cell receptor (beta chain) was recovered during a study of shared clonotypes between healthy human individuals. Study-level information: Each donor had three CD4 naive, three CD4 memory, two CD8 naive and one CD8 memory plate. Study-level points and caveats: The study generally estimated greater richness for naive than memory subsets.

Several immunoSEQ plates held equal portions of the genomic DNA taken from each subset. Only in-frame clones appear in the TCRdb table, and some are missing; sequencing was by immunoSEQ multiplex PCR. The table has 2 million to 3 million clones, approximately 94% seen once; the top ten hold about 0.38%. About this clone: Its antigen is as yet unknown.

The germline CDR1 and CDR2 sequences are SGHAT and FQNNGV. This CDR3 contains 15 residues. With 1 base removed from V and 2 bases from J, the gap between germline ends came to 9 bases. This TCR was sampled from a young man in good health. Some clones in this sample may be carry-over from other donors' samples. Specimen: naive CD4+ T cells from PBMCs. Described subset: CD45RA+ positively selected. J is TRBJ2-1 and V is TRBV11-2; possibly TRBD1 for D (6 bases). CDR3 sequence reads: CASSLGTATYNEQFF. The CDR3 DNA reads as TGTGCCAGCAGCTTAGGGACAGCCACCTACAATGAGCAGTTCTTC.